One sample yielded the 22 T cell receptor beta chains listed below, sequenced in a study of blood T cell repertoires in COVID-19. Sequencing was performed with immunoSEQ multiplex PCR; in TCRdb, only in-frame clones are kept and a portion is missing. The table includes over 60,000 clones, 82% detected once. Specimen: peripheral blood. All receptors derive from a human donor in a cohort sampled during active COVID-19.

CDR3 protein: CASSLGGGGFQPQHF. The CDR3 region has the DNA TGTGCCAGCAGCTTAGGGGGCGGGGGCTTTCAGCCCCAGCATTTT. This chain links TRBV7-2 with TRBJ1-5; tentative D call: TRBD1 (6 bases). V was pared by 1 base and J by 6 bases, with 13 bases between. The CDR3 spans 15 residues. Germline values: CDR1 SGHTA, CDR2 FQGNSA.

This clone was counted only a few times. The chain is built from TRBV30 and TRBJ1-1; D perhaps matches TRBD1 (6 bases). Trimming pared 0 bases from V and 5 bases from J, leaving 10 bases between. The CDR3 spans 13 residues. The germline gives CDR1 GTSNPN, CDR2 SVGIG (reference sequence). CDR3 sequence: CAWSVTGSTEAFF. The CDR3 bases are TGTGCCTGGAGTGTGACAGGTAGTACTGAAGCTTTCTTT.

The gene calls are TRBV6-5 and TRBJ1-1, with 7 nucleotides matching TRBD1. This CDR3 contains 14 residues. V gave up 5 bases and J gave up 3 bases; unmatched junction bases: 6. Germline CDR1 and CDR2: MNHEY and SVGAGI. The CDR3 loop is CASSMTGQHTEAFF. CDR3 nucleotides: TGTGCCAGCAGTATGACGGGACAGCACACTGAAGCTTTCTTT.

The J gene is TRBJ2-6, the V gene TRBV9; 7 nucleotides align to TRBD2. Trimming took 3 bases from V and 4 from J; bases not matched to a gene: 7. Looked up from germline, CDR1 is SGDLS and CDR2 is YYNGEE. The CDR3 has 16 amino acids. The CDR3 region is CASSAGGGAGANVLTF. CDR3 coding DNA: TGTGCCAGCAGCGCGGGGGGAGGGGCCGGGGCCAACGTCCTGACTTTC.

V usage is TRBV11-2 and J usage is TRBJ2-5, with D tentatively TRBD2 (5 bases). V was clipped by 4 bases and J by 2 bases, with 14 bases between them. The CDR3 has 15 residues. CDR1 is SGHAT and CDR2 is FQNNGV in the germline V gene. The CDR3 here is CASSSPRGIQETQYF. The CDR3 nucleotides read TGTGCCAGCAGCTCCCCCCGGGGTATACAAGAGACCCAGTACTTC.

Only one count was recorded for this clone. This sequence joins TRBV25-1 and TRBJ2-7, with D perhaps matching TRBD1 (5 bases). The V gene lost 8 bases and the J gene lost 4 bases, with 6 bases spanning the gap. Germline CDR1 and CDR2: MGHDK and SYGVNS. This CDR3 region has 10 residues. CDR3 region: CASGAYEQYF. The CDR3 DNA follows: TGTGCCAGCGGGGCTTACGAGCAGTACTTC.

The rearrangement links TRBV30 to TRBJ1-2; D remains unclear. The CDR3 is 13 residues long. The V gene lost 4 bases and the J gene lost 0 bases, with 9 bases spanning the gap. Per the germline V gene, CDR1 is GTSNPN and CDR2 is SVGIG (reference sequence). The CDR3 nucleotides read TGTGCCTGGAAGGGTAGCGCTAACTATGGCTACACCTTC. Amino acid sequence: CAWKGSANYGYTF. The full variable domain, completed using reference TRBV30 and TRBJ1-2, is SQTIHQWPATLVQPVGSPLSLECTVEGTSNPNLYWYRQAAGRGLQLLFYSVGIGQISSEVPQNLSASRPQDRQFILSSKKLLLSDSGFYLCAWKGSANYGYTFGSGTRLTVV.

The CDR3 spells CASSIGLTYKEETQYF. Here the CDR3 DNA reads TGTGCCAGTAGTATAGGACTGACCTACAAGGAAGAGACCCAGTACTTC. This chain links TRBV19 with TRBJ2-5; the D is unclear. The CDR3 length is 16 residues. The V and J ends lost 1 base and 3 bases respectively, with 15 bases between them. Germline CDR1 reads LNHDA; CDR2 reads SQIVND (reference sequence).

The chain carries TRBV28 and TRBJ1-5; TRBD1 matches at 12 bases. Per germline, CDR1 MDHEN and CDR2 SYDVKM. With 6 bases clipped from V and 0 bases from J, the junction kept 15 bases outside the gene matches. This CDR3 region has 20 residues. The CDR3 loop reads CASSPLLGQGAVYSNQPQHF. The CDR3 DNA is TGTGCCAGCAGCCCCCTCTTGGGACAGGGGGCCGTCTATAGCAATCAGCCCCAGCATTTT.

This chain connects TRBV2 to TRBJ2-7; 8 bases map to TRBD2. Germline lookup yields CDR1 SNHLY and CDR2 FYNNEI. Trimming cost V 8 bases and J 3 bases; bases outside gene matches: 6. The CDR3 has 13 amino acids. In DNA form, the CDR3 reads TGTGCCAGCTCGCGGGGGGCCCGCTACGAGCAGTACTTC. Translating it yields CASSRGARYEQYF.

This clone has a single count. V gene TRBV5-1 combines with J gene TRBJ1-4, with unresolved D. This CDR3 has 14 residues. V was trimmed by 5 bases and J by 5 bases, leaving 13 bases between them. CDR1 and CDR2 (germline): SGHRS, YFSETQ. CDR3 in amino acids: CASSSGFGNEKLFF. The CDR3 DNA reads as TGCGCCAGCAGTTCCGGGTTTGGGAATGAAAAACTGTTTTTT.

This clone was counted a single time. The V call is TRBV3-1 (or the pseudogene TRBV3-2), the J call TRBJ1-2, with D hard to call. Trimming stripped 0 bases from V and 3 bases from J, with 8 bases between. CDR1 is LGHDT and CDR2 is YNNKEL in the germline V gene (reference sequence). CDR3 length: 14 residues. CDR3 region: CASSQDNGYYGYTF. The CDR3 DNA is TGTGCCAGCAGCCAAGATAACGGGTACTATGGCTACACCTTC.

The chain combines TRBV5-1 with TRBJ2-5, with D tentatively TRBD2 (5 bases). CDR3 length equals 16 residues. CDR1 and CDR2 from the germline V gene are SGHRS and YFSETQ. Trimming removed 4 bases from V and 4 bases from J, with 20 bases in between. The CDR3 reads CASSPDASGNGETQYF. The DNA for the CDR3 is TGCGCCAGCAGCCCTGACGCCTCGGGGAATGGAGAGACCCAGTACTTC. Full variable domain (outside the CDR3, taken from reference TRBV5-1 and TRBJ2-5): KAGVTQTPRYLIKTRGQQVTLSCSPISGHRSVSWYQQTPGQGLQFLFEYFSETQRNKGNFPGRFSGRQFSNSRSEMNVSTLELGDSALYLCASSPDASGNGETQYFGPGTRLLVL.

The J gene is TRBJ2-5, the V gene TRBV5-1; 7 positions match TRBD1. V lost 0 bases, J lost 5 bases, and 4 bases stayed unmatched. CDR3 size: 14 residues. Germline V gene sequence: CDR1 SGHRS, CDR2 YFSETQ. CDR3 loop: CASSLEGGRETQYF. The DNA for the CDR3 is TGCGCCAGCAGCTTGGAAGGGGGCAGGGAGACCCAGTACTTC.

The chain links TRBV3-1 (or the pseudogene TRBV3-2) to TRBJ2-5; 10 bases are shared with TRBD2. The germline V gene encodes CDR1 LGHDT and CDR2 YNNKEL (reference sequence). J was trimmed by 4 bases and V by 3 bases; bases with no gene match: 8. There are 16 residues in the CDR3. For the CDR3, the DNA is TGTGCCAGCAGCCAGCGAACTACTAGCGGGGCAGAGACCCAGTACTTC. Its translation: CASSQRTTSGAETQYF.

This rearrangement joins TRBV7-2 to TRBJ2-7, with D possibly being TRBD1 (6 bases). From germline, CDR1 is SGHTA and CDR2 FQGNSA. The CDR3 totals 15 residues. Trimming removed 5 bases from V and 3 bases from J, with 17 bases in between. The CDR3 reads CASSQGVYRDYEQYF. The CDR3 region has the DNA TGTGCCAGCAGCCAGGGCGTCTACAGGGACTACGAGCAGTACTTC. The full variable domain, with the rest looked up from reference TRBV7-2 and TRBJ2-7, is GAGVSQSPSNKVTEKGKDVELRCDPISGHTALYWYRQSLGQGLEFLIYFQGNSAPDKSGLPSDRFSAERTGGSVSTLTIQRTQQEDSAVYLCASSQGVYRDYEQYFGPGTRLTVT.

As to this clone: Other DNA sequences within the sample encode an identical CDR3. This sequence joins TRBV3-1 (or the pseudogene TRBV3-2) and TRBJ1-1; no definite D call. The germline V gene has CDR1 LGHDT and CDR2 YNNKEL (reference sequence). CDR3 length equals 13 residues. V was shortened by 4 bases and J by 3 bases, with 9 bases between the two germline ends. The CDR3 region is CASSPFGDTEAFF. CDR3 bases: TGTGCCAGCAGCCCCTTTGGAGACACTGAAGCTTTCTTT.

This CDR3 reads CASSLYPRQTGNFPYEQYF. As DNA, the CDR3 is TGTGCCAGCAGTTTATACCCTAGACAAACAGGGAATTTTCCCTACGAGCAGTACTTC. V usage is TRBV27 and J usage is TRBJ2-7; D is possibly TRBD1 (6 bases). V was pared by 1 base and J by 2 bases, with 24 bases between. Looked up from germline, CDR1 is MNHEY and CDR2 is SMNVEV (reference sequence). The CDR3 covers 19 residues.

The rearrangement links TRBV7-2 to TRBJ2-7; 8 bases are a match to TRBD1. With 2 bases clipped from V and 2 bases from J, the junction kept 5 bases outside the gene matches. The CDR3 spans 15 residues. The germline V gene encodes CDR1 SGHTA and CDR2 FQGNSA. The CDR3 reads CASSLRQGAPYEQYF. The DNA of the CDR3 is TGTGCCAGCAGCTTACGGCAGGGGGCCCCCTACGAGCAGTACTTC.

The rearrangement links TRBV18 to TRBJ2-6; 7 bases match TRBD1. The ends lost 6 bases at V and 0 bases at J; junction bases unmatched: 8. Germline V CDR1 and CDR2: KGHSH, LQKENI. This CDR3 is 17 amino acids long. Written as DNA, the CDR3 is TGTGCCAGCTCCGCCGGGACAGTCTTCTCTGGGGCCAACGTCCTGACTTTC. Encoded protein: CASSAGTVFSGANVLTF. Full variable domain (remainder filled in from reference TRBV18 and TRBJ2-6): NAGVMQNPRHLVRRRGQEARLRCSPMKGHSHVYWYRQLPEEGLKFMVYLQKENIIDESGMPKERFSAEFPKEGPSILRIQQVVRGDSAAYFCASSAGTVFSGANVLTFGAGSRLTVL.

A few counts support this clone. V and J are TRBV7-8 and TRBJ1-1; D remains ambiguous. Germline-derived CDR1 and CDR2 are SGHVS and FQNEAQ. V lost 3 bases, J lost 2 bases, and 10 bases lay in between. The CDR3 extends over 14 amino acids. This CDR3 reads CASSFGGLNTEAFF. CDR3 bases: TGTGCCAGCAGCTTTGGAGGGCTAAACACTGAAGCTTTCTTT.

The V and J genes are TRBV7-8 and TRBJ2-7; D is possibly TRBD1 (7 bases). The CDR3 has 14 residues. V was cut by 4 bases and J by 7 bases, with 17 bases left in between. Germline V lookup: CDR1 SGHVS, CDR2 FQNEAQ. CDR3 nucleotides: TGTGCCAGCAGCTACCCGACAGGGACTGGGGAGCAGTACTTC. Amino acids: CASSYPTGTGEQYF.